The source of this T cell receptor beta chain is a study of T cell responses to AZD1222 COVID-19 vaccine. J gave up 3 bases and V 5 bases, and 2 bases lay outside the gene matches. CDR3 length equals 13 residues. CDR1 is MNHEY, CDR2 SVGEGT, per germline. Assay used: immunoSEQ multiplex PCR; TCRdb lists only in-frame clones, some missing. The profile shows 95,000 or so clones, more than 70% of them singletons. Note on this clone: Its antigen is still unknown.

Regarding the study as a whole: Clonal diversity may have been underestimated, and the donors were mostly white British, with more females than males.

The TCR comes from an adult in good health. This sequence joins TRBV6-2 or TRBV6-3 and TRBJ1-2, with 8 bases lining up with TRBD1. The material sequenced was peripheral blood, taken on day 0 of AZD1222 vaccination. The CDR3 spells CASSLTGDYGYTF. DNA of the CDR3: TGTGCCAGCAGTCTGACAGGGGACTATGGCTACACCTTC.